These 27 T cell receptor beta chains were sequenced from one sample in a study of shared clonotypes between healthy human individuals. TCRdb's table, derived via immunoSEQ multiplex PCR, lists solely in-frame clones and lacks some. This table has about a million clones, 70% to 85% appearing once. The material sequenced was memory CD4+ T cells from PBMCs. Described subset: CD45RA-negative fraction. These receptor sequences come from a man between 18 and 29 years old in good health. Some clones in this sample may be carry-over from other donors' samples.

This chain joins TRBV6-6 and TRBJ1-5; 8 bases line up with TRBD1. V dropped 2 bases and J dropped 1; count of bases not matched to a gene: 4. In germline, CDR1 is MNHNY, CDR2 SVGAGI (reference sequence). This CDR3 has 16 residues. DNA for the CDR3: TGTGCCAGCAGTTACCAGGGGGCTTGGAGCAATCAGCCCCAGCATTTT. It yields the protein CASSYQGAWSNQPQHF.

J is TRBJ2-2 and V is TRBV5-1; TRBD2 agrees at 15 bases. Germline V gives CDR1 SGHRS, CDR2 YFSETQ. CDR3 size: 16 residues. V dropped 5 bases and J dropped 8; count of bases not matched to a gene: 7. Here the CDR3 DNA reads TGCGCCAGCAGACCAGGACTAGCGGGAGGGCCGGGGGAGCTGTTTTTT. Translated, it gives CASRPGLAGGPGELFF.

The count of this clone is one. The rearrangement links TRBV18 to TRBJ2-3, with D possibly being TRBD1 (7 bases). V was cut by 4 bases and J by 3 bases, with 14 bases left in between. This CDR3 region has 15 residues. Germline CDR1 is KGHSH and CDR2 is LQKENI. DNA of the CDR3: TGTGCCAGCTCACTTTCGACAGGGAGGACAGATACGCAGTATTTT. Encoded protein: CASSLSTGRTDTQYF.

The chain uses TRBV11-2 and TRBJ2-2; 7 positions match TRBD2. The CDR3 runs 15 residues. Germline-derived CDR1 and CDR2 are SGHAT and FQNNGV. V lost 4 bases and J lost 1; bases outside the gene matches: 3. In nucleotides, the CDR3 is TGTGCCAGCAGCTATAGGACTAGGAACACCGGGGAGCTGTTTTTT. As protein: CASSYRTRNTGELFF.

The V gene is TRBV30, the J gene TRBJ1-1, with a possible D match to TRBD1 (5 bases). V lost 0 bases to trimming and J lost 5 bases, with 13 bases between them. This CDR3 contains 14 residues. Germline V gene sequence: CDR1 GTSNPN, CDR2 SVGIG (reference sequence). CDR3: CAWSVSVAGTEAFF. CDR3 sequence (DNA): TGTGCCTGGAGTGTATCCGTCGCAGGGACTGAAGCTTTCTTT.

This chain connects TRBV10-3 to TRBJ1-1, with a weak D call TRBD1 (6 bases). V gave up 4 bases and J gave up 5 bases, with 14 bases separating them. This CDR3 has 14 residues. CDR1 and CDR2 from the germline V gene are ENHRY and SYGVKD. In DNA form, the CDR3 reads TGTGCCATCAGTGTTGCAGGGGCCAAAACTGAAGCTTTCTTT. Translation: CAISVAGAKTEAFF.

A few counts support this clone. Other DNA variants within this sample encode the same CDR3. The CDR3: CASRLALRETDTQYF. Here the CDR3 DNA reads TGTGCAAGTCGCTTAGCGCTGAGGGAGACAGATACGCAGTATTTT. The chain uses TRBV12-2 and TRBJ2-3; the table's D call of TRBD2 was not tested on the DNA. TRBV12-2 constitutes a pseudogene. There are 15 residues in the CDR3.

On this clone: Other nucleotide sequences in the sample specify the same CDR3. The chain uses TRBV5-1 and TRBJ2-7; weak D call: TRBD1 (5 bases). Trimming shortened V by 0 bases and J by 0 bases, and 7 bases separated the two germline ends. CDR1 and CDR2 from the germline V gene are SGHRS and YFSETQ. CDR3 length: 14 residues. CDR3 nucleotides: TGCGCCAGCAGCTTGGCAGGGTCCTCCTACGAGCAGTACTTC. Translated, it gives CASSLAGSSYEQYF.

The chain has TRBV11-1 and TRBJ2-3; tentatively, D is TRBD2 (5 bases). Trimming stripped 1 base from V and 4 bases from J, with 15 bases between. Looked up from germline, CDR1 is SGHAT and CDR2 is FQDESV (reference sequence). This CDR3 comprises 16 residues. CDR3 coding DNA: TGTGCCAGCAGCTTAGGGCTAGCCATCGGGGCAGATACGCAGTATTTT. This codes for CASSLGLAIGADTQYF.

The genes are TRBV5-1 and TRBJ2-7; 7 bases are a match to TRBD2. Germline loops: CDR1 SGHRS, CDR2 YFSETQ. There are 14 residues in the CDR3. The V segment lost 4 bases and the J segment 5 bases; nucleotides outside the gene matches: 9. CDR3 sequence: CASSTGGFLDEQYF. CDR3 nucleotides: TGCGCCAGCAGCACCGGGGGGTTCCTAGACGAGCAGTACTTC.

The V and J genes are TRBV19 and TRBJ1-2; D not resolved. CDR1 and CDR2 (germline): LNHDA, SQIVND (reference sequence). The CDR3 runs 13 residues. Deletions cut 3 bases from V and 0 bases from J, with 5 bases between. In DNA form, the CDR3 reads TGTGCCAGTAGTATCCATACTAACTATGGCTACACCTTC. It yields the protein CASSIHTNYGYTF.

The genes are TRBV6-1 and TRBJ2-6, with no clear D. CDR3 size: 16 residues. V shed 0 bases and J shed 0 bases, with 6 bases lying between them. Germline lookup yields CDR1 MNHNS and CDR2 SASEGT. The CDR3 nucleotides read TGTGCCAGCAGTGAAGCGTGGACCTCTGGGGCCAACGTCCTGACTTTC. Protein: CASSEAWTSGANVLTF.

This chain joins TRBV7-8 and TRBJ2-5; D uncertain. Per germline, CDR1 SGHVS and CDR2 FQNEAQ. The V end lost 2 bases, the J end lost 2 bases, and 6 bases lay between the germline ends. The length of the CDR3 is 13 residues. The CDR3 here is CASSLRIQETQYF. The CDR3 nucleotides read TGTGCCAGCAGCTTAAGAATACAAGAGACCCAGTACTTC.

The chain links TRBV6-5 to TRBJ1-1; D gene uncertain. Trimming shortened V by 1 base and J by 1 base, and 7 bases separated the two germline ends. The CDR3 runs to 14 residues. The germline gives CDR1 MNHEY, CDR2 SVGAGI. CDR3 DNA: TGTGCCAGCAGTTACTGGAGGTCGAACACTGAAGCTTTCTTT. This translates into CASSYWRSNTEAFF.

The chain carries TRBV27 and TRBJ2-7; 10 bases are shared with TRBD2. The CDR3 is made up of 20 amino acids. Trimming took 4 bases from V and 1 from J; bases not matched to a gene: 19. Per germline, CDR1 MNHEY and CDR2 SMNVEV (reference sequence). DNA of the CDR3: TGTGCCAGCAGTTCCCGGGGCTTCGGGCTAGCGGGAGCCCCTTCCTACGAGCAGTACTTC. This gives the protein CASSSRGFGLAGAPSYEQYF.

The CDR3 loop is CASSQNPQGVSYEQYF. For the CDR3, the DNA is TGCGCCAGCAGCCAAAACCCCCAGGGGGTCTCCTACGAGCAGTACTTC. The rearrangement links TRBV4-3 to TRBJ2-7; 7 bases align to TRBD1. CDR1 and CDR2 (germline): LGHNA, YSLEER. The CDR3 spans 16 residues. After removal of 2 bases from V and 0 bases from J, the junction contained 7 bases not matched to a gene.

The chain combines TRBV7-9 with TRBJ2-1, with unresolved D. The CDR3 contains 15 residues. Germline assignment: CDR1 SEHNR and CDR2 FQNEAQ (reference sequence). The V end lost 0 bases, the J end lost 4 bases, and 10 bases lay between the germline ends. For the CDR3, the DNA is TGTGCCAGCAGCTTAGCGGTAGGAGAGTACAATGAGCAGTTCTTC. Translated: CASSLAVGEYNEQFF.

For this clone: One end of the junction fails to match germline, which may point to a read error. Different DNA sequences within this sample yield the same CDR3. The rearrangement links TRBV11-2 to TRBJ2-1; TRBD2 agrees at 7 bases. Germline lookup yields CDR1 SGHAT and CDR2 FQNNGV. This CDR3 has 18 amino acids. This chain's CDR3 is CASSPRGGASGIYNEQFF. The CDR3 coding sequence is TGCGCCAGCAGCCCCCGGGGAGGGGCTAGCGGTATCTACAATGAGCAGTTCTTC.

The chain joins TRBV5-1 to TRBJ2-5, with 8 bases identical to TRBD1. This CDR3 has 13 residues. Germline values: CDR1 SGHRS, CDR2 YFSETQ. With 4 bases clipped from V and 4 bases from J, the junction kept 3 bases outside the gene matches. The CDR3 region is CASSQGTGETQYF. CDR3 in DNA: TGCGCCAGCAGCCAAGGGACAGGAGAGACCCAGTACTTC.

The V gene is TRBV9, the J gene TRBJ2-7; the match to TRBD1 covers 11 bases. The V segment lost 0 bases and the J segment 3 bases; nucleotides outside the gene matches: 2. This CDR3 region has 15 residues. In germline, CDR1 is SGDLS, CDR2 YYNGEE. Here the CDR3 reads CASSVGGTGGYEQYF. DNA for the CDR3: TGTGCCAGCAGCGTAGGAGGGACAGGGGGCTACGAGCAGTACTTC.

A single count supports this clone. The chain employs TRBV28 and TRBJ1-5; D unresolved. Germline lookup yields CDR1 MDHEN and CDR2 SYDVKM. Trimming pared 1 base from V and 3 bases from J, leaving 13 bases between. The CDR3 is 16 amino acids. The CDR3 DNA is TGTGCCAGCAGTTTATCGGCACTTATCAACAATCAGCCCCAGCATTTT. Protein sequence: CASSLSALINNQPQHF.

V usage is TRBV28 and J usage is TRBJ2-3, with a tentative D call TRBD2 (5 bases). In germline, CDR1 is MDHEN, CDR2 SYDVKM. The V end was cut by 5 bases, the J end by 9 bases, with 18 bases between. This CDR3 is built from 14 residues. The CDR3 here is CASSGAAGERTQYF. The CDR3 DNA reads as TGTGCCAGCAGTGGAGCCGCCGGGGAGAGGACGCAGTATTTT.

This clone was counted a few times. V is TRBV7-8 and J is TRBJ2-2; perhaps TRBD2 as D (6 bases). This CDR3 contains 17 residues. V shed 1 base and J shed 0 bases, with 12 bases lying between them. Germline values: CDR1 SGHVS, CDR2 FQNEAQ. CDR3 bases: TGTGCCAGCAGCTTAGTTTTCGGCGGGACGAACACCGGGGAGCTGTTTTTT. Translation: CASSLVFGGTNTGELFF.

This clone was observed once. Additional DNA sequences in this sample encode the identical CDR3. The chain employs TRBV18 and TRBJ1-2, with no clear D. V lost 4 bases, J lost 1 base, and 7 bases lay in between. The CDR3 has 13 residues. Germline-derived CDR1 and CDR2 are KGHSH and LQKENI. CDR3 in DNA: TGTGCCAGCTCACTCGATCTTAACTATGGCTACACCTTC. It encodes CASSLDLNYGYTF.

This clone was seen a handful of times. DNA of the CDR3: TGTGCCAGCAGCCCCGAAAGCACAGATACGCAGTATTTT. Its protein product is CASSPESTDTQYF. The rearrangement links TRBV5-4 to TRBJ2-3, with no clear D. Germline lookup yields CDR1 SGHNT and CDR2 YYREEE (reference sequence). This CDR3 spans 13 amino acids. Trimming left V 4 bases short and J 0 bases short, with 6 bases between.

This rearrangement joins TRBV28 to TRBJ1-5; a weak D match, TRBD1 (5 bases). This CDR3 has 15 residues. The V gene's germline CDR1 is MDHEN and CDR2 SYDVKM. V was pared by 3 bases and J by 5 bases, with 14 bases between. CDR3 DNA: TGTGCCAGCAGTTTGGGCAGCTTGGGGGATCAGCCCCAGCATTTT. As protein: CASSLGSLGDQPQHF.

This clone was detected once. The V gene is TRBV5-1, the J gene TRBJ2-7; D gene uncertain. Germline CDR1 SGHRS, CDR2 YFSETQ. V shed 0 bases and J shed 2 bases, with 12 bases lying between them. This CDR3 comprises 15 residues. The CDR3 nucleotides read TGCGCCAGCAGCTTGGATTCTTGGCACACCTACGAGCAGTACTTC. It translates to CASSLDSWHTYEQYF.